This passage covers 22 T cell receptor beta chains from one sample sequenced in a study of blood T cell repertoires in COVID-19. Measured with immunoSEQ multiplex PCR; TCRdb has only the in-frame clones, and not every one. The table includes some 30,000 clones, about 82% detected once. Sample: peripheral blood. These receptors were collected from a man aged 55 to 70 with active COVID-19.

This clone is medium-sized in the sample. The CDR3 coding sequence is TGTGCCAGCAGCAGACAGCTTTCTGGAAACACCATATATTTT. It yields the protein CASSRQLSGNTIYF. V gene TRBV7-9 combines with J gene TRBJ1-3; D might be TRBD1 (5 bases). Trimming removed 5 bases from V and 1 base from J, with 9 bases in between. This CDR3 is built from 14 residues. CDR1 and CDR2 (germline): SEHNR, FQNEAQ (reference sequence).

J is TRBJ2-6 and V is TRBV24-1; D remains unclear. The CDR3 contains 15 residues. Trimming stripped 4 bases from V and 1 base from J, with 7 bases between. Germline values: CDR1 KGHDR, CDR2 SFDVKD. Written as DNA, the CDR3 is TGTGCCACCAGTGACCCTCCTTCTGGGGCCAACGTCCTGACTTTC. Protein product: CATSDPPSGANVLTF.

This rearrangement joins TRBV6-5 to TRBJ1-5; D not certain. Deletions cut 5 bases from V and 7 bases from J, with 6 bases between. The length of the CDR3 is 11 residues. The germline V gene has CDR1 MNHEY and CDR2 SVGAGI. The CDR3, as DNA: TGTGCCAGCAGTCGAGAGCAGCCCCAGCATTTT. This encodes CASSREQPQHF.

The chain employs TRBV28 and TRBJ1-3; D gene unclear. The CDR3 has 14 residues. Germline CDR1 MDHEN, CDR2 SYDVKM. Trimming took off 6 bases at V and 3 bases at J, with 12 bases between the two ends. This CDR3 reads CASSPRGSGNTIYF. The CDR3 DNA reads TGTGCCAGCAGCCCGAGAGGAAGTGGAAACACCATATATTTT.

The rearrangement links TRBV11-2 to TRBJ2-5, with D possibly matching TRBD1 (6 bases). The CDR3 is 11 amino acids. Looked up from germline, CDR1 is SGHAT and CDR2 is FQNNGV. Trimming left V 2 bases short and J 11 bases short, with 9 bases between. The CDR3 bases are TGTGCCAGCAGCTTACATCAGGGGCAGTACTTC. Amino acid sequence: CASSLHQGQYF.

This chain connects TRBV5-5 to TRBJ1-2, with TRBD1 identical over 7 bases. Germline CDR1 SGHKS, CDR2 YYEKEE (reference sequence). The CDR3 is 17 residues long. After removal of 1 base from V and 8 bases from J, the junction contained 17 bases not matched to a gene. The CDR3 here is CASSLPDFSLDRDGYTF. DNA for the CDR3: TGTGCCAGCAGCTTGCCCGACTTCTCCCTTGACAGGGACGGCTACACCTTC.

This sequence joins TRBV7-8 and TRBJ1-2; 7 bases are a match to TRBD1. CDR1 is SGHVS, CDR2 FQNEAQ, per germline. The CDR3 is 14 residues long. V lost 0 bases, J lost 5 bases, and 3 bases stayed unmatched. This CDR3 is CASSLAGQPYGYTF. CDR3 nucleotides: TGTGCCAGCAGCTTAGCGGGACAGCCTTATGGCTACACCTTC. Filled out from reference TRBV7-8 and TRBJ1-2, the complete variable domain reads GAGVSQSPRYKVAKRGQDVALRCDPISGHVSLFWYQQALGQGPEFLTYFQNEAQLDKSGLPSDRFFAERPEGSVSTLKIQRTQQEDSAVYLCASSLAGQPYGYTFGSGTRLTVV.

This rearrangement joins TRBV7-9 to TRBJ2-1, with D possibly matching TRBD2 (6 bases). V lost 3 bases to trimming and J lost 1 base, with 13 bases between them. The CDR3 loop spans 16 amino acids. Germline CDR1 is SEHNR and CDR2 is FQNEAQ (reference sequence). Here the CDR3 DNA reads TGTGCCAGCAGCTTTCGGATTAGCGGATCCTACAATGAGCAGTTCTTC. Protein product: CASSFRISGSYNEQFF.

The V and J genes are TRBV5-8 and TRBJ2-1; a weak D match, TRBD2 (6 bases). The length of the CDR3 is 16 residues. Trimming removed 0 bases from V and 2 bases from J, with 12 bases in between. The germline V gene encodes CDR1 SGHTS and CDR2 YDEGEE. This CDR3 reads CASSLVPGVTYNEQFF. CDR3 in DNA: TGTGCCAGCAGCTTGGTTCCGGGAGTAACCTACAATGAGCAGTTCTTC.

The rearrangement uses TRBV7-9 and TRBJ2-5, with 7 nucleotides matching TRBD2. CDR1 and CDR2 from the germline V gene are SEHNR and FQNEAQ (reference sequence). The CDR3 covers 16 residues. With V trimmed by 3 bases and J by 3 bases, 10 bases remained unmatched. CDR3 DNA: TGTGCCAGCAGCTTGACCTGGCGGGAGTTAGAAGAGACCCAGTACTTC. Encoded protein: CASSLTWRELEETQYF.

The genes are TRBV6-1 and TRBJ2-1, with a weak D call TRBD2 (5 bases). The CDR3 is 12 residues long. Germline assignment: CDR1 MNHNS and CDR2 SASEGT. Trimming removed 5 bases at V and 3 bases at J, with 5 bases between. CDR3 in amino acids: CASSRDYNEQFF. As DNA, the CDR3 is TGTGCCAGCAGTCGGGACTACAATGAGCAGTTCTTC.

The chain recombines TRBV9 with TRBJ2-1, with 10 bases fitting TRBD2. The CDR3 extends over 17 amino acids. Trimming removed 4 bases from V and 6 bases from J; junction bases left unmatched: 13. Per germline, CDR1 SGDLS and CDR2 YYNGEE. The CDR3 loop is CASSHRTSGLLGNEQFF. The DNA for the CDR3 is TGTGCCAGCAGCCATCGGACTAGCGGCCTCCTAGGCAATGAGCAGTTCTTC.

The gene calls are TRBV18 and TRBJ1-5, with D possibly being TRBD1 (5 bases). V was cut by 8 bases and J by 1 base, with 21 bases left in between. Germline CDR1 and CDR2: KGHSH and LQKENI. This CDR3 spans 17 amino acids. CDR3 DNA: TGTGCCAGCGCAACTTCGGGGGATGCTTTGAGCAATCAGCCCCAGCATTTT. Protein product: CASATSGDALSNQPQHF.

The V gene is TRBV5-1, the J gene TRBJ2-1; TRBD2 agrees at 10 bases. The CDR3 spans 18 residues. Per the germline V gene, CDR1 is SGHRS and CDR2 is YFSETQ. V lost 9 bases to trimming and J lost 2 bases; unmatched junction nucleotides: 17. As DNA, the CDR3 is TGCGCCAACGGAGGACTAGCGGCCCCAAAAGGGCCCTACAATGAGCAGTTCTTC. The encoded protein is CANGGLAAPKGPYNEQFF.

The genes are TRBV19 and TRBJ2-3, with a tentative D call TRBD2 (5 bases). Germline V gene lookup returns CDR1 LNHDA and CDR2 SQIVND (reference sequence). Trimming cost V 2 bases and J 2 bases, with 17 bases left between them. CDR3 length: 17 residues. The CDR3 sequence: CASSIREDYHNTDTQYF. The CDR3 DNA is TGTGCCAGTAGTATAAGGGAAGACTACCACAACACAGATACGCAGTATTTT.

V and J are TRBV2 and TRBJ2-7, with D tentatively TRBD2 (5 bases). Germline lookup yields CDR1 SNHLY and CDR2 FYNNEI. This CDR3 is built from 14 residues. V lost 6 bases and J lost 3, with 15 bases in between. This chain's CDR3 is CASRPTTTRYEQYF. The CDR3 region has the DNA TGTGCCAGCAGGCCGACTACCACCCGCTACGAGCAGTACTTC. Together with reference TRBV2 and TRBJ2-7, the CDR3 gives the full variable domain: EPEVTQTPSHQVTQMGQEVILRCVPISNHLYFYWYRQILGQKVEFLVSFYNNEISEKSEIFDDQFSVERPDGSNFTLKIRSTKLEDSAMYFCASRPTTTRYEQYFGPGTRLTVT.

This chain connects TRBV6-5 to TRBJ2-1, with D possibly TRBD1 on 6 matching bases. Trimming removed 6 bases from V and 5 bases from J, with 14 bases in between. This CDR3 has 14 residues. Per germline, CDR1 MNHEY and CDR2 SVGAGI. The CDR3 loop is CASSPLGQNNEQFF. In nucleotides, the CDR3 is TGTGCCAGCAGCCCCCTTGGACAGAACAATGAGCAGTTCTTC.

The chain employs TRBV27 and TRBJ2-6; 8 bases match TRBD2. Germline V CDR1 and CDR2: MNHEY, SMNVEV (reference sequence). The CDR3 is 17 amino acids. J was trimmed by 1 base and V by 5 bases; bases with no gene match: 7. CDR3 loop: CASSPRSGRSGANVLTF. The CDR3 DNA sequence: TGTGCCAGCAGTCCTAGGAGCGGGAGATCTGGGGCCAACGTCCTGACTTTC. The whole variable domain, filled in from reference TRBV27 and TRBJ2-6, reads EAQVTQNPRYLITVTGKKLTVTCSQNMNHEYMSWYRQDPGLGLRQIYYSMNVEVTDKGDVPEGYKVSRKEKRNFPLILESPSPNQTSLYFCASSPRSGRSGANVLTFGAGSRLTVL.

The CDR3 protein is CASSWRGETQYF. The CDR3 nucleotides read TGTGCCAGCAGTTGGAGGGGAGAGACCCAGTACTTC. V usage is TRBV28 and J usage is TRBJ2-5; a weak D match, TRBD2 (6 bases). The CDR3 totals 12 residues. Germline CDR1 and CDR2: MDHEN and SYDVKM. V was shortened by 4 bases and J by 4 bases, with 7 bases between the two germline ends.

In its sample, this clone was seen a few times. The CDR3 coding sequence is TGTGCCAGCAGCACCCCGGACAGGGGGCCGAACTATGGCTACACCTTC. Encoded protein: CASSTPDRGPNYGYTF. The chain carries TRBV7-2 and TRBJ1-2, with TRBD1 matching over 11 bases. This CDR3 region has 16 residues. Unmatched junction bases numbered 7, after V lost 5 bases and J lost 2 bases. In germline, CDR1 is SGHTA, CDR2 FQGNSA.

The chain combines TRBV2 with TRBJ2-5; possible D gene TRBD1, 6 bases. The CDR3 is made up of 14 amino acids. From germline, CDR1 is SNHLY and CDR2 FYNNEI. V lost 6 bases to trimming and J lost 5 bases, with 16 bases between them. The CDR3 region has the DNA TGTGCCAGCAGATCCCAGGGGCTAGGGGAGACCCAGTACTTC. Amino acid sequence: CASRSQGLGETQYF.

The gene calls are TRBV19 and TRBJ2-7; a possible D gene is TRBD2 (6 bases). This CDR3 spans 16 amino acids. V was cut by 5 bases and J by 7 bases, with 24 bases left in between. Germline CDR1 and CDR2: LNHDA and SQIVND (reference sequence). DNA of the CDR3: TGTGCCAGTAGTCGAGACCGCGGCGGGGATTCCTGGGAGCAGTACTTC. It specifies CASSRDRGGDSWEQYF.